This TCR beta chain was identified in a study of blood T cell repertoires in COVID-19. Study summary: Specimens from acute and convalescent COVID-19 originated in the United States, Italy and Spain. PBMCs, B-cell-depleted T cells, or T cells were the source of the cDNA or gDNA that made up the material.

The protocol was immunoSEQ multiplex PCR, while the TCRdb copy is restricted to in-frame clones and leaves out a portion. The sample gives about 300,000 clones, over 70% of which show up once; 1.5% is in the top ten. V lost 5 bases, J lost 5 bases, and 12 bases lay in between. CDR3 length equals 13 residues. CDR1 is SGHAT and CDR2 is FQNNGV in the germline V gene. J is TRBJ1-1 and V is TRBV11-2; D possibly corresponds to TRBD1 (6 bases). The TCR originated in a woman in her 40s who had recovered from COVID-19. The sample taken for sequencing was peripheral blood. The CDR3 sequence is CASSTRRGTEAFF. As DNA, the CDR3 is TGTGCCAGCAGCACTCGAAGGGGGACTGAAGCTTTCTTT. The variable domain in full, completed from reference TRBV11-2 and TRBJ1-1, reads EAGVAQSPRYKIIEKRQSVAFWCNPISGHATLYWYQQILGQGPKLLIQFQNNGVVDDSQLPKDRFSAERLKGVDSTLKIQPAKLEDSAVYLCASSTRRGTEAFFGQGTRLTVV.